This record covers a single T cell receptor (beta chain). Its antigen is not known. Trimming removed 6 bases from V and 5 bases from J; junction bases left unmatched: 8. The CDR3 is 15 residues long. In germline, CDR1 is MDHEN, CDR2 SYDVKM. No infections or other immune events were documented during collection. This sample is drawn from a study of identifying expanded T cells in peripheral blood. Notes on the study in general: Over about two and four weeks, about 15 and 19 clones changed, versus roughly 1.1 between replicates. Two-week clone count variance significantly increased as total template count grew.

TCRdb's copy holds only in-frame clones and misses some; the assay was immunoSEQ multiplex PCR. The table shows around 85,000 clones, with 70% to 90% occurring only once. This sequence joins TRBV28 and TRBJ2-5, with 11 bases that match TRBD1. This TCR was sampled from a person aged 18 to 69 in good health. Sequenced: blood. Here the CDR3 DNA reads TGTGCCAGCAGGCGGGACAGGGGGTTATGGGAGACCCAGTACTTC. It translates to CASRRDRGLWETQYF.